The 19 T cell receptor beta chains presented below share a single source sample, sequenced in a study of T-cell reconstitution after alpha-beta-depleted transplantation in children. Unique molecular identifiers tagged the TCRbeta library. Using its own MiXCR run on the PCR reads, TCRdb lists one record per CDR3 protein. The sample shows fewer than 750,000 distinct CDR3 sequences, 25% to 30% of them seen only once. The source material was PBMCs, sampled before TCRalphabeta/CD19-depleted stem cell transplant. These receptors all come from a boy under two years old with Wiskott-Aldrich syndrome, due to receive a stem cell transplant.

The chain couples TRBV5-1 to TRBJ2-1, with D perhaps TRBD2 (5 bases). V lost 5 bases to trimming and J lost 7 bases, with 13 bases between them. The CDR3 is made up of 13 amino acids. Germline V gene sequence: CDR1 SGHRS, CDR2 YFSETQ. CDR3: CASSLISANEQFF. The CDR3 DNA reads TGCGCCAGCAGTTTGATTAGCGCGAATGAGCAGTTCTTC.

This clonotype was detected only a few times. In DNA form, the CDR3 reads TGTGCCAGCAGTCCGAGGGCCCTTAATGAAAAACTGTTTTTT. It translates to CASSPRALNEKLFF. J is TRBJ1-4 and V is TRBV12-3 or TRBV12-4; D is unclear. The CDR3 spans 14 residues. Trimming stripped 5 bases from V and 4 bases from J, with 11 bases between.

This chain's CDR3 is CASSVSGEPSYNEQFF. The CDR3 DNA reads TGTGCCAGCAGCGTATCGGGGGAGCCCTCCTACAATGAGCAGTTCTTC. V usage is TRBV9 and J usage is TRBJ2-1, with D perhaps matching TRBD2 (6 bases). Germline values: CDR1 SGDLS, CDR2 YYNGEE. The CDR3 loop spans 16 amino acids. Trimming pared 1 base from V and 0 bases from J, leaving 11 bases between.

The CDR3 bases are TGTGCCAGCAGCTTAGGCGGGAGGGAGAACACTGAAGCTTTCTTT. It is translated as CASSLGGRENTEAFF. The V call is TRBV7-9, the J call TRBJ1-1; no reliable D call. CDR3 length equals 15 residues. From germline, CDR1 is SEHNR and CDR2 FQNEAQ (reference sequence). Trimming cost V 1 base and J 1 base, with 10 bases left between them.

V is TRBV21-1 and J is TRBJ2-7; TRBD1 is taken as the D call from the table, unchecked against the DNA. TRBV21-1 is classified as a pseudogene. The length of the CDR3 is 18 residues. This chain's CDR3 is CASSRRDRPNSDRYEQYF. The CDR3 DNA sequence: TGTGCCAGCAGCAGAAGGGACAGGCCAAACTCGGATAGGTACGAGCAGTACTTC.

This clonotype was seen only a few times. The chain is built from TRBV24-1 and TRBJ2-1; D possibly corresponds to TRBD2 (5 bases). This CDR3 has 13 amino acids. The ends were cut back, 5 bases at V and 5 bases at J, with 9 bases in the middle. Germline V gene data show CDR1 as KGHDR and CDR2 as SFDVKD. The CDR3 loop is CATSVAGNNEQFF. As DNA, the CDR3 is TGTGCCACCAGTGTCGCGGGTAACAATGAGCAGTTCTTC.

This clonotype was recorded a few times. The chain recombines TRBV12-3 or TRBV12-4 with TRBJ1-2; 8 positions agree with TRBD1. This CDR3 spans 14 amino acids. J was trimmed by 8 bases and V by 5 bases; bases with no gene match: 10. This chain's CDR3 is CASSTGQGWGGYTF. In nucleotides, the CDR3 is TGTGCCAGCAGTACCGGACAGGGATGGGGGGGCTACACCTTC.

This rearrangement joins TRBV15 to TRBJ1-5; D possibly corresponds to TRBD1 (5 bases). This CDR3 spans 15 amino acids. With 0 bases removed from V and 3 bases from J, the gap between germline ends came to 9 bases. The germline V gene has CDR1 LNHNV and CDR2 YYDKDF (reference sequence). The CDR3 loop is CATSRDRDYNQPQHF. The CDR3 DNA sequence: TGTGCCACCAGCAGAGATAGGGACTACAATCAGCCCCAGCATTTT.

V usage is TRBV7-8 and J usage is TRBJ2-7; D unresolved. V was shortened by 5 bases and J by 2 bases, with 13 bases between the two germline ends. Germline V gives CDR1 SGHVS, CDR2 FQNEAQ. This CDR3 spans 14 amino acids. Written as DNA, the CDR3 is TGTGCCAGCAGCCAGATCCCAGAGCCCTACGAGCAGTACTTC. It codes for CASSQIPEPYEQYF.

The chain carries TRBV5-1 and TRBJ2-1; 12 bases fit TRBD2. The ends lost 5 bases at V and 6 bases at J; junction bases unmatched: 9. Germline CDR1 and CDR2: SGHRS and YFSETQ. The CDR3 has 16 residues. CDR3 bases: TGCGCCAGCAGATATGGACTAGCGGGGCCCTTCAATGAGCAGTTCTTC. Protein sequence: CASRYGLAGPFNEQFF. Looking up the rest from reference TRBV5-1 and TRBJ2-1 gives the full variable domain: KAGVTQTPRYLIKTRGQQVTLSCSPISGHRSVSWYQQTPGQGLQFLFEYFSETQRNKGNFPGRFSGRQFSNSRSEMNVSTLELGDSALYLCASRYGLAGPFNEQFFGPGTRLTVL.

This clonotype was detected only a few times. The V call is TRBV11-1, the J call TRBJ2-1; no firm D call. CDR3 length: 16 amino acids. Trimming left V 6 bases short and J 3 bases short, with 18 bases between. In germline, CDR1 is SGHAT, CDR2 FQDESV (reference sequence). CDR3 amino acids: CASSQPGRWDYNEQFF. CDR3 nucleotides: TGTGCCAGCAGTCAGCCGGGCCGGTGGGACTACAATGAGCAGTTCTTC.

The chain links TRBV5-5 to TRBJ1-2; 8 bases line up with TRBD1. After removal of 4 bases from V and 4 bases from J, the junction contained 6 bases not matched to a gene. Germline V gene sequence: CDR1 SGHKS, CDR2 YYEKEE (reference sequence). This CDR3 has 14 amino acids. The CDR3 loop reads CASSPTGGAYGYTF. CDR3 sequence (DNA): TGTGCCAGCAGCCCCACAGGGGGAGCCTATGGCTACACCTTC.

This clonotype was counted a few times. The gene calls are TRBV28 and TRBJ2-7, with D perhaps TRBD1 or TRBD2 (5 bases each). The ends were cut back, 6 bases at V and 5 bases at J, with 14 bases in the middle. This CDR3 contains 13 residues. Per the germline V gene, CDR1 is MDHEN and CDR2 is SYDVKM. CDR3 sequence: CASRGTAPHEQYF. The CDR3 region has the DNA TGTGCCAGCAGGGGGACGGCCCCCCACGAGCAGTACTTC.

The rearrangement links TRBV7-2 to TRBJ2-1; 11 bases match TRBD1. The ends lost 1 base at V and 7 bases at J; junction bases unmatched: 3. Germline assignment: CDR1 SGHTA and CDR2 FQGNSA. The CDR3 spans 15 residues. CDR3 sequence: CASSLVGQGANEQFF. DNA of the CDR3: TGTGCCAGCAGCTTAGTAGGACAGGGGGCGAATGAGCAGTTCTTC.

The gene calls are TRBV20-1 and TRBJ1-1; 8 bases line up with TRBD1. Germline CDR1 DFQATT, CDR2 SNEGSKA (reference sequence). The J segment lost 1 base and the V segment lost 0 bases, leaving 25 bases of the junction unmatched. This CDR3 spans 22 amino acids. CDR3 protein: CSARDYGQGAPTGRDWNTEAFF. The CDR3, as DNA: TGCAGTGCTAGAGATTACGGGCAGGGGGCTCCCACGGGGCGTGATTGGAACACTGAAGCTTTCTTT.

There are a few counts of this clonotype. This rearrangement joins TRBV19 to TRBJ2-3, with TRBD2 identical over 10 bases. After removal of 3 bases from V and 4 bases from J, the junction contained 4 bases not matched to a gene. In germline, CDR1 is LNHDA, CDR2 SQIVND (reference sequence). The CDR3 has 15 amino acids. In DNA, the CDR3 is TGTGCCAGTAGTATCCCCAGCGGGAGGGCAGATACGCAGTATTTT. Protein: CASSIPSGRADTQYF.

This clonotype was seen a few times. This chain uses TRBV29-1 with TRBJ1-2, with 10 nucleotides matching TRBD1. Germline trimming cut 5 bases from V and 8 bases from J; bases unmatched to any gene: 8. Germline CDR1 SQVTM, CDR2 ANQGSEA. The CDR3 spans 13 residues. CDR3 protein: CSVKDRGRIGYTF. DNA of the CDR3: TGCAGCGTTAAGGACAGGGGGAGGATAGGCTACACCTTC.

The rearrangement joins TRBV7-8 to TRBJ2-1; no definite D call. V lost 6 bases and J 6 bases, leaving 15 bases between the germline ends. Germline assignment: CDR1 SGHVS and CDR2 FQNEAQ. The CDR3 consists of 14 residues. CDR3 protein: CASRPRLVFNEQFF. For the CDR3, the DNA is TGTGCCAGCAGACCACGGCTAGTCTTCAATGAGCAGTTCTTC.

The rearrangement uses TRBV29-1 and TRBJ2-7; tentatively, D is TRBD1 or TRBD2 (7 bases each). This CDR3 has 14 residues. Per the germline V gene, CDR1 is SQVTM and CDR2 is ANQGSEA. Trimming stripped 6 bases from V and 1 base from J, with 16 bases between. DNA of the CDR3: TGCAGCGTCCGACTCAGGGGGGGGTCCTACGAGCAGTACTTC. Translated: CSVRLRGGSYEQYF.